The 14 T cell receptor beta chains below all came from one sample that was sequenced in a study of T cells in Graves' hyperthyroidism and ophthalmopathy. Researchers amplified the TCR beta CDR3 regions from RNA transcripts. A first-round RT-PCR of the TCR CDR3 used the HTBI primer set. One entry per CDR3 protein, called by TCRdb with MiXCR from the multiplex PCR reads. The data show 250,000 to 300,000 distinct CDR3 sequences, about 13% seen once. Sequencing was performed on blood. The receptors shown here come from a woman aged 40-49 years with Graves' hyperthyroidism.

This clonotype came up many times. The chain couples TRBV20-1 to TRBJ2-7; perhaps TRBD1 as D (5 bases). The germline V and J ends were trimmed by 5 bases and 5 bases, with 19 bases remaining between them. From germline, CDR1 is DFQATT and CDR2 SNEGSKA (reference sequence). The CDR3 spans 14 residues. In DNA, the CDR3 is TGCAGTGCTCGAACACTGGGGCTCCCCCACGAGCAGTACTTC. It specifies CSARTLGLPHEQYF.

With regard to this clonotype: A much larger clone sits a single nucleotide away, making a read error possible. V usage is TRBV27 and J usage is TRBJ2-7, with D uncertain. The V and J ends lost 5 bases and 8 bases respectively, with 19 bases between them. This CDR3 region has 14 residues. Per the germline V gene, CDR1 is MNHEY and CDR2 is SMNVEV (reference sequence). CDR3 residues: CASSLYGSGGKQYF. The DNA for the CDR3 is TGTGCCAGCAGTCTTTATGGGTCGGGTGGGAAGCAGTACTTC.

As regards this clonotype: An end of the junction differs from the germline gene, which may be a read error. The chain carries TRBV18 and TRBJ2-3; D might be TRBD2 (6 bases). Germline lookup yields CDR1 KGHSH and CDR2 LQKENI. CDR3 length: 16 residues. DNA for the CDR3: TGTGCCAGCTCACACACGACCGGGAGAGGTACAGGTACGCAGTATTTT. It codes for CASSHTTGRGTGTQYF.

Many counts were recorded for this clonotype. This chain links TRBV2 with TRBJ1-1, with unresolved D. The CDR3 runs to 14 residues. CDR1 is SNHLY, CDR2 FYNNEI, per germline. V was trimmed by 5 bases and J by 10 bases, leaving 20 bases between them. The CDR3 DNA reads TGTGCCAGCAGTAATGAGATGATAGATTCCGGAGCTTTCTTT. Protein sequence: CASSNEMIDSGAFF. Complete variable domain (other parts from reference TRBV2 and TRBJ1-1): EPEVTQTPSHQVTQMGQEVILRCVPISNHLYFYWYRQILGQKVEFLVSFYNNEISEKSEIFDDQFSVERPDGSNFTLKIRSTKLEDSAMYFCASSNEMIDSGAFFGQGTRLTVV.

This clonotype was picked up many times. This chain connects TRBV11-3 to TRBJ2-2; D is undetermined. CDR3 length: 14 residues. Trimming cost V 5 bases and J 2 bases, with 9 bases left between them. Germline assignment: CDR1 SGHNT and CDR2 YENEEA. The CDR3 nucleotides are TGTGCCAGCAGCCCTTTTGGTAACACCGGGGAGCTGTTTTTT. Translation: CASSPFGNTGELFF.

The V gene is TRBV10-3, the J gene TRBJ1-5; 9 positions match TRBD1. Germline V gives CDR1 ENHRY, CDR2 SYGVKD. CDR3 size: 12 residues. V lost 10 bases to trimming and J lost 7 bases; unmatched junction nucleotides: 5. This CDR3 is CASWTGDQPQHF. Written as DNA, the CDR3 is TGTGCCAGCTGGACAGGGGACCAGCCCCAGCATTTT.

The sample holds many counts of this clonotype. The chain joins TRBV7-9 to TRBJ2-1; the D gene is possibly TRBD2 (6 bases). This CDR3 has 11 residues. Trimming took off 5 bases at V and 12 bases at J, with 11 bases between the two ends. Looked up from germline, CDR1 is SEHNR and CDR2 is FQNEAQ (reference sequence). CDR3 sequence reads: CASSQTGGQFF. The CDR3 DNA follows: TGTGCCAGCAGCCAGACCGGGGGGCAGTTCTTC.

A note on this clonotype: With a much larger clone just one base away, this may be a read error. The chain uses TRBV29-1 and TRBJ2-1, with TRBD2 identical over 7 bases. The CDR3 has 14 residues. V shed 7 bases and J 2 bases; nucleotides not matched to a gene: 8. Germline V lookup: CDR1 SQVTM, CDR2 ANQGSEA. The CDR3 here is CSAARLAAYNEQFF. The CDR3 DNA reads as TGCAGCGCTGCGCGGCTAGCGGCCTACAATGAGCAGTTCTTC.

A remark on this clonotype: At one end the junction does not follow the germline gene, possibly because of a read error. CDR3 nucleotide sequence: TGTGCTAGCAGCTTTACGAACAGGGAGACCCAGTACTTC. Protein sequence: CASSFTNRETQYF. The chain combines TRBV7-9 with TRBJ2-5; D might be TRBD1 (5 bases). Germline V gives CDR1 SEHNR, CDR2 FQNEAQ (reference sequence). This CDR3 is built from 13 residues.

This clonotype was picked up many times. V gene TRBV19 combines with J gene TRBJ2-1, with 16 nucleotides matching TRBD2. The ends lost 2 bases at V and 9 bases at J; junction bases unmatched: 7. The CDR3 has 17 amino acids. The germline gives CDR1 LNHDA, CDR2 SQIVND (reference sequence). DNA for the CDR3: TGTGCCAGTAGTATATCGGGACTAGCGGGAGGGCCGGGTGAGCAGTTCTTC. It yields the protein CASSISGLAGGPGEQFF.

This clonotype was found many times. The chain uses TRBV28 and TRBJ2-7; D is possibly TRBD2 (6 bases). Trimming took off 5 bases at V and 4 bases at J, with 18 bases between the two ends. This CDR3 is 15 amino acids long. Germline loops: CDR1 MDHEN, CDR2 SYDVKM. The CDR3 sequence: CASSVIAVPRYEQYF. CDR3 in DNA: TGTGCCAGCAGTGTGATAGCGGTGCCTAGATACGAGCAGTACTTC.

This clonotype was seen many times. The chain uses TRBV2 and TRBJ2-5; D may be TRBD1 (6 bases). Germline loops: CDR1 SNHLY, CDR2 FYNNEI. V lost 1 base and J lost 5, with 14 bases in between. The CDR3 runs 15 residues. The CDR3 DNA is TGTGCCAGCAGTGAAGAGAGGGGGTTAGGGGAGACCCAGTACTTC. Translation gives CASSEERGLGETQYF.

Ten or more counts support this clonotype. J is TRBJ2-7 and V is TRBV6-6; D ambiguous. Between the trimmed V and J ends, which lost 0 bases and 2 bases, there was a span of 2 bases. This CDR3 has 12 residues. The germline V gene has CDR1 MNHNY and CDR2 SVGAGI (reference sequence). CDR3 in DNA: TGTGCCAGCAGTTACTCGGCCTACGAGCAGTACTTC. The encoded protein is CASSYSAYEQYF.

This clonotype occurred a few times. One end of the junction fails to match germline, which may point to a read error. The rearrangement links TRBV6-1 to TRBJ1-4; TRBD1 aligns across 7 bases. Germline V CDR1 and CDR2: MNHNS, SASEGT. The CDR3 has 15 amino acids. The CDR3 region has the DNA TGTGCCAGCAGGTGGGACAGTGCCTTTAATGAAAAACTATTTTTT. Protein sequence: CASRWDSAFNEKLFF.